A selection of T cell receptor beta chains follows, all from one sample in a study of T cell responses to AZD1222 COVID-19 vaccine. Repertoires were generated with immunoSEQ multiplex PCR, while TCRdb's copy carries only in-frame clones and drops some. The sample carries some 74,000 clones, 70% to 90% recorded once. The sequences come from peripheral blood, collected 28 days after the second AZD1222 dose. The source of these receptors is an adult who received the AZD1222 COVID-19 vaccine. Each CDR3 is given with its conserved first and last residue. D genes are given only for firm matches. Size values are once, few and many counts, or a class for expanded clones, and some rows have none.

V,J,D,size,CDR3,DNA
TRBV4-3,TRBJ1-1,.,.,CASSQGQMNTEAFF,TGCGCCAGCAGCCAAGGACAGATGAACACTGAAGCTTTCTTT
TRBV19,TRBJ2-3,TRBD1,.,CASTDRGSITDTQYF,TGTGCCAGTACGGACAGGGGGTCAATCACAGATACGCAGTATTTT
TRBV24-1,TRBJ2-1,TRBD2,.,CATSDRAGVGGEQFF,TGTGCCACCAGTGACAGAGCGGGGGTCGGTGGTGAGCAGTTCTTC
TRBV29-1,TRBJ2-7,.,.,CSVGQVTGRFEQYF,TGCAGCGTTGGTCAGGTAACAGGGAGGTTCGAGCAGTACTTC
TRBV4-3,TRBJ2-5,TRBD2,.,CASGDGLAEQETQYF,TGCGCCAGCGGTGACGGGCTAGCGGAACAAGAGACCCAGTACTTC
TRBV21-1,TRBJ2-6,.,.,CASSTAFSNPALTPTSGANVLTF,TGTGCCAGCAGCACCGCCTTCAGCAACCCCGCACTCACACCGACCTCTGGGGCCAACGTCCTGACTTTC
TRBV19,TRBJ2-3,TRBD1,.,CASSPSRGRGTDTQYF,TGTGCCAGTAGTCCGTCCAGGGGGCGAGGCACAGATACGCAGTATTTT
TRBV29-1,TRBJ2-7,TRBD1,.,CSVPLGQGLSEQYF,TGCAGCGTCCCCCTGGGACAGGGGCTGAGCGAGCAGTACTTC
TRBV9,TRBJ1-5,.,.,CASSYGGSNQPQHF,TGTGCCAGCAGCTACGGGGGGAGCAATCAGCCCCAGCATTTT
TRBV3-1/TRBV3-2,TRBJ2-1,.,.,CASRSGGHNEQFF,TGTGCCAGCAGATCTGGGGGCCACAATGAGCAGTTCTTC
TRBV24-1,TRBJ2-1,.,.,CATSGTGSHSEQFF,TGTGCCACCAGTGGTACCGGGTCACATAGTGAGCAGTTCTTC
TRBV2,TRBJ2-3,TRBD2,.,CASKSGLAGATDTQYF,TGTGCCAGCAAATCCGGACTAGCGGGAGCGACAGATACGCAGTATTTT
TRBV11-2,TRBJ2-7,.,few,CASGQHSYEQYF,TGTGCCAGCGGACAGCACTCCTACGAGCAGTACTTC
TRBV19,TRBJ1-5,TRBD1,.,CASSIVFGQGDQPQHF,TGTGCCAGTAGTATTGTTTTTGGGCAGGGGGATCAGCCCCAGCATTTT
TRBV9,TRBJ2-1,.,.,CASSVEPYNEQFF,TGTGCCAGCAGCGTAGAACCCTACAATGAGCAGTTCTTC
TRBV21-1,TRBJ1-5,.,once,CASSKRRDGGYQPQHF,TGTGCCAGCAGCAAAAGACGGGACGGAGGTTATCAGCCCCAGCATTTT
TRBV18,TRBJ1-1,.,.,CASSLSENTEAFF,TGTGCCAGCTCTCTTTCCGAAAACACTGAAGCTTTCTTT
TRBV11-2,TRBJ1-2,.,.,CASSLATEGYGYTF,TGTGCCAGCAGCTTAGCTACTGAGGGCTATGGCTACACCTTC
TRBV6-2/TRBV6-3,TRBJ2-6,.,.,CASSRVRSGANVLTF,TGTGCCAGCAGCAGGGTTAGGTCTGGGGCCAACGTCCTGACTTTC
TRBV6-2/TRBV6-3,TRBJ2-1,TRBD2,.,CASNPPQEAGGAVEQFF,TGTGCCAGCAACCCACCTCAGGAAGCGGGAGGTGCTGTTGAGCAGTTCTTC
TRBV5-4,TRBJ1-2,.,.,CASSQVGGGYTF,TGTGCCAGCAGCCAAGTAGGGGGTGGCTACACCTTC
TRBV27,TRBJ1-1,.,.,CASSLWGRSVAEAFF,TGTGCCAGCAGTTTATGGGGGAGGTCGGTGGCTGAAGCTTTCTTT
TRBV5-1,TRBJ2-3,TRBD2,.,CASSLSSGGIQDTQYF,TGCGCCAGCAGCTTGTCCAGCGGGGGTATTCAAGATACGCAGTATTTT
TRBV7-2,TRBJ1-2,.,.,CASSLHTENDYGYTF,TGTGCCAGCAGCTTACACACAGAGAACGACTATGGCTACACCTTC
TRBV3-1/TRBV3-2,TRBJ2-7,TRBD2,.,CASSQVGGRAYEQYF,TGTGCCAGCAGCCAAGTCGGCGGGAGGGCCTACGAGCAGTACTTC
TRBV19,TRBJ1-6,.,.,CASSITHNFGDSPLHF,TGTGCCAGTAGTATAACCCACAACTTCGGGGATTCACCCCTCCACTTT
TRBV19,TRBJ2-5,.,few,CASSSQGAETQYF,TGTGCCAGTAGTTCACAGGGAGCGGAGACCCAGTACTTC
TRBV2,TRBJ1-2,TRBD1,.,CASRTGTNYGYTF,TGTGCCAGCCGGACAGGGACTAACTATGGCTACACCTTC
TRBV7-9,TRBJ1-2,TRBD1,.,CASSSDRDHGYTF,TGTGCCAGCAGCTCGGACAGGGATCATGGCTACACCTTC
TRBV29-1,TRBJ1-2,.,.,CSTGGLSYGYTF,TGCAGCACTGGGGGACTGTCCTATGGCTACACCTTC
TRBV2,TRBJ1-1,.,once,CASTERGGRGTEAFF,TGTGCCAGCACTGAAAGAGGGGGAAGGGGCACTGAAGCTTTCTTT
TRBV14,TRBJ2-5,TRBD2,.,CASSPPLAGVEETQYF,TGTGCCAGCAGCCCTCCACTAGCGGGAGTGGAAGAGACCCAGTACTTC
TRBV6-5,TRBJ1-3,TRBD1,.,CASSYLTGGSGNTIYF,TGTGCCAGCAGTTACTTAACAGGGGGCTCTGGAAACACCATATATTTT
TRBV6-5,TRBJ2-7,TRBD1,.,CATWTGGKNEQYF,TGTGCCACCTGGACAGGGGGTAAGAACGAGCAGTACTTC
TRBV18,TRBJ2-2,.,.,CASSPGLNTGELFF,TGTGCCAGCTCACCGGGACTGAACACCGGGGAGCTGTTTTTT
TRBV27,TRBJ1-1,TRBD1,.,CASSGDRDWAFF,TGTGCCAGCAGTGGAGACAGGGATTGGGCTTTCTTT
TRBV30,TRBJ2-2,.,.,CAWTSQSAGSGELFF,TGTGCCTGGACCAGCCAGTCTGCTGGGTCCGGGGAGCTGTTTTTT
TRBV9,TRBJ2-1,TRBD1,.,CASSVEGQSYNEQFF,TGTGCCAGCAGCGTAGAGGGACAGAGCTACAATGAGCAGTTCTTC
TRBV27,TRBJ2-1,.,once,CASSKGGVGYNEQFF,TGTGCCAGCAGTAAGGGGGGGGTTGGGTACAATGAGCAGTTCTTC
TRBV4-1,TRBJ1-2,TRBD1,.,CASSQDISRWRQGPRTGYTF,TGCGCCAGCAGCCAAGATATTAGCCGTTGGAGACAGGGCCCCAGGACTGGCTACACCTTC
TRBV9,TRBJ2-5,.,.,CASSVDHQETQYF,TGTGCCAGCAGCGTTGACCATCAAGAGACCCAGTACTTC
TRBV4-3,TRBJ2-6,.,.,CASSLVGSGANVLTF,TGCGCCAGCAGCCTGGTTGGCTCTGGGGCCAACGTCCTGACTTTC
TRBV25-1,TRBJ2-7,.,.,CASSESLYGPTYEQYF,TGTGCCAGCAGTGAATCGCTATACGGTCCCACCTACGAGCAGTACTTC
TRBV9,TRBJ2-1,.,.,CASSVPGQSTRNEQFF,TGTGCCAGCAGCGTACCCGGACAGAGCACGAGGAATGAGCAGTTCTTC
TRBV7-2,TRBJ1-1,.,.,CASSLEQGTEAFF,TGTGCCAGCAGCTTAGAGCAGGGCACTGAAGCTTTCTTT
TRBV9,TRBJ1-1,.,few,CASSVAAPPNTEAFF,TGTGCCAGCAGCGTAGCTGCACCACCGAACACTGAAGCTTTCTTT
TRBV6-5,TRBJ1-5,TRBD1,.,CASSQDRSNQPQHF,TGTGCCAGCAGCCAGGACAGGAGCAATCAGCCCCAGCATTTT
TRBV6-5,TRBJ1-2,.,.,CASSYSRQTNYGYTF,TGTGCCAGCAGTTACTCGCGACAGACTAACTATGGCTACACCTTC